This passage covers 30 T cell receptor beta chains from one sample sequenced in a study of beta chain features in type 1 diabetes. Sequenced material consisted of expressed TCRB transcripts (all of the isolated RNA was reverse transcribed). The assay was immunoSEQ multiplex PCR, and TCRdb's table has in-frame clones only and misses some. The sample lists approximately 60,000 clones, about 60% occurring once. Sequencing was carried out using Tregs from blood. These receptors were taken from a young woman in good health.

The CDR3 reads CASSAPQGFLSYEQYF. The CDR3 region has the DNA TGTGCCAGCAGCGCACCCCAGGGTTTCCTCTCCTACGAGCAGTACTTC. The gene calls are TRBV11-2 and TRBJ2-7; tentative D call: TRBD1 (5 bases). V was shortened by 5 bases and J by 0 bases, with 17 bases between the two germline ends. The CDR3 is 16 amino acids. CDR1 and CDR2 (germline): SGHAT, FQNNGV.

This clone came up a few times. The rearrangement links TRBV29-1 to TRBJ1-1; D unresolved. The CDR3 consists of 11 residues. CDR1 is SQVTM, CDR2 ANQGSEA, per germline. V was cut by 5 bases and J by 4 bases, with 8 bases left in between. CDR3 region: CSVTEGTEAFF. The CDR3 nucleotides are TGCAGCGTTACAGAGGGCACTGAAGCTTTCTTT.

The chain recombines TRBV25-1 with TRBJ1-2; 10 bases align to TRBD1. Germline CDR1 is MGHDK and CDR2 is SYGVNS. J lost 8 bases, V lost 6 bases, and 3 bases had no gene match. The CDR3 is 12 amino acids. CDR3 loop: CASSPDRGGYTF. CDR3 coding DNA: TGTGCCAGCAGCCCGGACAGGGGGGGCTACACCTTC.

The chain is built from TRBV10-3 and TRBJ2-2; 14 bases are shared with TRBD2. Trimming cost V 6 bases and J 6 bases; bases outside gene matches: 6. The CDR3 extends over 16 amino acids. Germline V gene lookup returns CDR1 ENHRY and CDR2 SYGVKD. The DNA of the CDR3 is TGTGCCATCAGACGGAGGACTAGCGGGGGGTCCGGGGAGCTGTTTTTT. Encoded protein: CAIRRRTSGGSGELFF.

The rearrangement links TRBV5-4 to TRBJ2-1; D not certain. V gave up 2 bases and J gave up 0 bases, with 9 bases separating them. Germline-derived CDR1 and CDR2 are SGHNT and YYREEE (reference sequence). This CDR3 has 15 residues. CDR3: CASSFETTSYNEQFF. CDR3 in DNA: TGTGCCAGCAGCTTCGAGACAACCTCCTACAATGAGCAGTTCTTC.

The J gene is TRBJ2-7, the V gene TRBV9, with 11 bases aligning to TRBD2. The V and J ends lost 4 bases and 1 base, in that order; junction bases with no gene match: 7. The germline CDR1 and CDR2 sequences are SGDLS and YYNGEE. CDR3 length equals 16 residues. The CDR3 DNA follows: TGTGCCAGCAGCCCTCGGGCTAGCGGGGGGTCCTACGAGCAGTACTTC. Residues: CASSPRASGGSYEQYF.

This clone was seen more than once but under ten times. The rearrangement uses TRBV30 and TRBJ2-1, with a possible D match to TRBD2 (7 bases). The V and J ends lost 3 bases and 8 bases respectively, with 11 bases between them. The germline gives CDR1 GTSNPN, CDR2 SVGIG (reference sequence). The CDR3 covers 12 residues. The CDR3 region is CAWSGGPYEQFF. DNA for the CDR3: TGTGCCTGGAGCGGGGGGCCGTATGAGCAGTTCTTC.

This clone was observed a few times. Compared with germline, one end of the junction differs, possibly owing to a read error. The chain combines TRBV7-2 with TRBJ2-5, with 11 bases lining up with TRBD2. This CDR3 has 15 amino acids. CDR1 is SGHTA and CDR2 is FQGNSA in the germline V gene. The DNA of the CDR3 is TGTGCCAGCAGCGTAGCGGGAGGGTTCGGAGAGACCCAGTACTTC. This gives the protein CASSVAGGFGETQYF.

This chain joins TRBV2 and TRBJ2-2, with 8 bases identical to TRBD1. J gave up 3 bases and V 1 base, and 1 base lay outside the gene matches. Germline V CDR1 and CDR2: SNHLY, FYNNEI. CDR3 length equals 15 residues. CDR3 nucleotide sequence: TGTGCCAGCAGTGAAGGGACAGGGCACACCGGGGAGCTGTTTTTT. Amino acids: CASSEGTGHTGELFF.

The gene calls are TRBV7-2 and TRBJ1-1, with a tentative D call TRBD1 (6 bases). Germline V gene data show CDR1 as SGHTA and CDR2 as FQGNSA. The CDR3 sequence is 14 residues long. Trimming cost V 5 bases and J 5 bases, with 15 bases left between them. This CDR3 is CASSTTGPGTEAFF. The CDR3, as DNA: TGTGCCAGCAGCACGACAGGCCCGGGGACTGAAGCTTTCTTT.

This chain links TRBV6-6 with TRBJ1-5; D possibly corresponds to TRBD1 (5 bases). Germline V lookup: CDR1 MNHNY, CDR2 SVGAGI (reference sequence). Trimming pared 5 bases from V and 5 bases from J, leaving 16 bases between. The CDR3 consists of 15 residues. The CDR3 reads CASSTWGRRDQPQHF. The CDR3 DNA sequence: TGTGCCAGCAGTACTTGGGGGAGGAGAGATCAGCCCCAGCATTTT.

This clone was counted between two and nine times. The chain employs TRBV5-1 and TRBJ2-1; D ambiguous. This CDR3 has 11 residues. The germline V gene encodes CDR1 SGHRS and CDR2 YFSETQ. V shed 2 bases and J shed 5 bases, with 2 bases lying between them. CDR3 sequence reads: CASSFNNEQFF. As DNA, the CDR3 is TGCGCCAGCAGCTTCAACAATGAGCAGTTCTTC.

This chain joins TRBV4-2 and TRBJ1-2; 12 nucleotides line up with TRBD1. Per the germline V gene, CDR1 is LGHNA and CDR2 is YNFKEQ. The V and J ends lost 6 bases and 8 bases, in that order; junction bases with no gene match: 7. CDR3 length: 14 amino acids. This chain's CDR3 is CASRRDRGQEGYTF. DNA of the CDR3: TGTGCCAGCAGGCGGGACAGGGGGCAGGAAGGCTACACCTTC.

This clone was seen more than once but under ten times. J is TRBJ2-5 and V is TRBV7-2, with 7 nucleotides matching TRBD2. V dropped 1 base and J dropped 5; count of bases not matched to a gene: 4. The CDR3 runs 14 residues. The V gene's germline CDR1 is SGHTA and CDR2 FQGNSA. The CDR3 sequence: CASSLGAGRETQYF. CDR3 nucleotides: TGTGCCAGCAGCTTAGGCGCCGGGAGGGAGACCCAGTACTTC.

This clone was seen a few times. This CDR3 is CASSFYTTDTQYF. The CDR3 DNA sequence: TGTGCCAGCAGCTTCTATACCACAGATACGCAGTATTTT. The chain is built from TRBV25-1 and TRBJ2-3, with D unclear. V was trimmed by 6 bases and J by 2 bases, leaving 9 bases between them. Germline assignment: CDR1 MGHDK and CDR2 SYGVNS. CDR3 length equals 13 residues.

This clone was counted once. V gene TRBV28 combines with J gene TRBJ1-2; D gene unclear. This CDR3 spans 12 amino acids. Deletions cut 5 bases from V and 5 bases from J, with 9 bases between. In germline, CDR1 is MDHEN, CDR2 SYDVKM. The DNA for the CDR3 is TGTGCCAGCAGTCCCTCCCGGTATGGCTACACCTTC. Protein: CASSPSRYGYTF.

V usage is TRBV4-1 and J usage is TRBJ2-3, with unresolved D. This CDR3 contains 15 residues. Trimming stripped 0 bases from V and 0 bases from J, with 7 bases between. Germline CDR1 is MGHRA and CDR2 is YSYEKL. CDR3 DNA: TGCGCCAGCAGCCAAGATAGTGTTAGCACAGATACGCAGTATTTT. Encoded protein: CASSQDSVSTDTQYF.

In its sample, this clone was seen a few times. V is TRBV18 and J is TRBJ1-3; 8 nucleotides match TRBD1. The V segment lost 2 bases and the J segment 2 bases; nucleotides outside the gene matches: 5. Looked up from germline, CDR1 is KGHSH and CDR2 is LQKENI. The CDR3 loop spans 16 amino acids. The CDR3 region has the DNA TGTGCCAGCTCACCAAGGACAGGGAATCCTGGAAACACCATATATTTT. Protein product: CASSPRTGNPGNTIYF.

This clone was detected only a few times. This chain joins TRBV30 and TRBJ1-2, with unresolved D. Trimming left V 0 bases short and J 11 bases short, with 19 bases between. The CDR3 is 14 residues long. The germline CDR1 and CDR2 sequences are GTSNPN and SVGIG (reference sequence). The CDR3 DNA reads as TGTGCCTGGAGTGTGGCCCTCATCCCAGCGATATACACCTTC. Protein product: CAWSVALIPAIYTF.

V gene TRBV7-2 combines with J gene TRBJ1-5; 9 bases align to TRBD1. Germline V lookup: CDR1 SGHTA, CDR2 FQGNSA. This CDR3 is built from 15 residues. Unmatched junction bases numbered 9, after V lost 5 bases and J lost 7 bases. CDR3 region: CASSTTGGGRQPQHF. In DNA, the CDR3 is TGTGCCAGCAGCACCACAGGGGGCGGAAGGCAGCCCCAGCATTTT. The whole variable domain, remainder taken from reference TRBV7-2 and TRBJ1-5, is GAGVSQSPSNKVTEKGKDVELRCDPISGHTALYWYRQSLGQGLEFLIYFQGNSAPDKSGLPSDRFSAERTGGSVSTLTIQRTQQEDSAVYLCASSTTGGGRQPQHFGDGTRLSIL.

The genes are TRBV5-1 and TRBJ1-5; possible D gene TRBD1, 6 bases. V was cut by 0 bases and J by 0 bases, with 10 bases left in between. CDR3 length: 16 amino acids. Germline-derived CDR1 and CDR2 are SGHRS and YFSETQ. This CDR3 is CASSLGTDFSNQPQHF. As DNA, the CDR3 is TGCGCCAGCAGCTTGGGGACAGATTTTAGCAATCAGCCCCAGCATTTT.

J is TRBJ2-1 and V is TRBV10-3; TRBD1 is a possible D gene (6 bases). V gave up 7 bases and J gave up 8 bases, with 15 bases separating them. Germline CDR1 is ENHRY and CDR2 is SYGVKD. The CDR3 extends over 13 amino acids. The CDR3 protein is CAIKGEGKHEQFF. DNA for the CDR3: TGTGCCATCAAGGGGGAAGGGAAGCATGAGCAGTTCTTC.

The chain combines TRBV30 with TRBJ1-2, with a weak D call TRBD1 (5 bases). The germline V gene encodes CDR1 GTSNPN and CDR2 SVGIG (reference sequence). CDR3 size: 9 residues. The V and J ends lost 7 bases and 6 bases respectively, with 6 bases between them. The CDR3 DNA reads TGTGCCTTCAGGGATGGCTACACCTTC. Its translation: CAFRDGYTF. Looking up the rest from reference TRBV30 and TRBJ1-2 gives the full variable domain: SQTIHQWPATLVQPVGSPLSLECTVEGTSNPNLYWYRQAAGRGLQLLFYSVGIGQISSEVPQNLSASRPQDRQFILSSKKLLLSDSGFYLCAFRDGYTFGSGTRLTVV.

The CDR3: CASSLVSQGPGTWDGYTF. The CDR3 region has the DNA TGTGCCAGCAGCTTAGTCTCTCAGGGGCCCGGAACCTGGGATGGCTACACCTTC. V usage is TRBV7-2 and J usage is TRBJ1-2, with a possible D match to TRBD1 (6 bases). CDR1 SGHTA and CDR2 FQGNSA come from the germline V gene. Deletions cut 1 base from V and 6 bases from J, with 24 bases between. The length of the CDR3 is 18 residues. The full variable domain, rest sourced from reference TRBV7-2 and TRBJ1-2, is GAGVSQSPSNKVTEKGKDVELRCDPISGHTALYWYRQSLGQGLEFLIYFQGNSAPDKSGLPSDRFSAERTGGSVSTLTIQRTQQEDSAVYLCASSLVSQGPGTWDGYTFGSGTRLTVV.

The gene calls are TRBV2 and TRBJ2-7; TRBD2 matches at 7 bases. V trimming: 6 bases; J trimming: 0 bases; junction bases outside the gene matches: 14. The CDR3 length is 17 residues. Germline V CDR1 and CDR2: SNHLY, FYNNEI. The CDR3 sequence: CASREKRERDPSYEQYF. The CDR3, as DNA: TGTGCCAGCAGGGAGAAACGCGAGCGGGACCCCTCCTACGAGCAGTACTTC.

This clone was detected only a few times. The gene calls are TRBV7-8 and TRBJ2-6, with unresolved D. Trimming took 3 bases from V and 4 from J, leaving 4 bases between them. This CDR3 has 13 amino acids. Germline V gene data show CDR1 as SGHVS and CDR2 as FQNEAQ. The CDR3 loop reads CASSFAGANVLTF. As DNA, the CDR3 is TGTGCCAGCAGCTTTGCGGGGGCCAACGTCCTGACTTTC.

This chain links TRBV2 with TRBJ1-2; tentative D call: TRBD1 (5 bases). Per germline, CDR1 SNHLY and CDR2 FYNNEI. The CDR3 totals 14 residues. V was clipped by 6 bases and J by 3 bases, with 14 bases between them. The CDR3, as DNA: TGTGCCAGCAGAGGTTTAGTCAGGGACTATGGCTACACCTTC. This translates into CASRGLVRDYGYTF.

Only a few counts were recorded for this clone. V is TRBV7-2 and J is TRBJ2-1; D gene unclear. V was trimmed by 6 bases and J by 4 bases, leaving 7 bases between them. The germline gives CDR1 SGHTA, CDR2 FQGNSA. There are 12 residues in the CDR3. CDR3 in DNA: TGTGCCAGCAGTCTAGGATACAATGAGCAGTTCTTC. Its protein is CASSLGYNEQFF.

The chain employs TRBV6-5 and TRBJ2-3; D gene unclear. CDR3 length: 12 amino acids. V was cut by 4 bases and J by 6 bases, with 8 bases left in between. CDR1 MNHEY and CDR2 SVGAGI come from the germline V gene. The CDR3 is CASSSPRDTQYF. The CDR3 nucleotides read TGTGCCAGCAGTTCGCCCCGGGATACGCAGTATTTT.

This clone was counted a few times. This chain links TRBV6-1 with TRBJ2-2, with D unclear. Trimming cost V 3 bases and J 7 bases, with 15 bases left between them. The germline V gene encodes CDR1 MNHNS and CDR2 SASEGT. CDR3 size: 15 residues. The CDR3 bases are TGTGCCAGCAGTGACCAGACTCCGACGGGCGGGGAGCTGTTTTTT. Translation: CASSDQTPTGGELFF.